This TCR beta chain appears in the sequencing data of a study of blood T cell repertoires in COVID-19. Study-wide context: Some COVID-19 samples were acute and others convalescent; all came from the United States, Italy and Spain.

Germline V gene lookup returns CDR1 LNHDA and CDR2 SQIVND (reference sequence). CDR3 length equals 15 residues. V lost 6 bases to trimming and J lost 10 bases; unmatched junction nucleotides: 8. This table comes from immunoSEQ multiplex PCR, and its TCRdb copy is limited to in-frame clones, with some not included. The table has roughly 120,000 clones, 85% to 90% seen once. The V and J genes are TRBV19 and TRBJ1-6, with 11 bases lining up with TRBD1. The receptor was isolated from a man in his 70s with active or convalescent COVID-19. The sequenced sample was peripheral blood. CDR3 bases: TGTGCCAGTAGGAAGGACAGGGGGCTTGAGTCACCCCTCCACTTT. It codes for CASRKDRGLESPLHF.